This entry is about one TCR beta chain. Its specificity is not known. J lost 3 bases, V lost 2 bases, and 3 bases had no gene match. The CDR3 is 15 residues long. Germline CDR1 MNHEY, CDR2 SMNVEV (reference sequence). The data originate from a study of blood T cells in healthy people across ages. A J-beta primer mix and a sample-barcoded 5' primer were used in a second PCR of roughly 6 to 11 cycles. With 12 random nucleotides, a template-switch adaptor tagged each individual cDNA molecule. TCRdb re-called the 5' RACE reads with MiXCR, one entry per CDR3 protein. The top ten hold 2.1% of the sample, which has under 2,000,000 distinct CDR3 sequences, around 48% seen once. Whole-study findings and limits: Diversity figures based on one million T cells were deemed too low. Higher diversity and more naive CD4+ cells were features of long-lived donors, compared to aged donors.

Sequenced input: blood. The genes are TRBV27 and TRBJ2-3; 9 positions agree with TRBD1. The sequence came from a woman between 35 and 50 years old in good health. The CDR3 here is CASSLADRGTDTQYF. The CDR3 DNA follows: TGTGCCAGCAGTTTAGCAGACAGGGGGACAGATACGCAGTATTTT.